This T cell receptor beta chain came from a study of chemoradiotherapy in HPV16-positive cancers. TCRdb's copy holds only in-frame clones and misses some; the assay was immunoSEQ multiplex PCR. There are fewer than 9,500 clones in the sample; less than 85% occur only once, and 16% lies in the top ten. This clone appeared a few times. Sequenced here: tumor tissue, sampled from a patient who underwent chemoradiotherapy. The TCR originated in a human donor with HPV-associated anogenital cancer.

CDR3 in amino acids: CASSQSLSYYGYTF. For the CDR3, the DNA is TGCGCCAGCAGCCAATCTCTGAGCTACTATGGCTACACCTTC. The chain has TRBV4-1 and TRBJ1-2; D unresolved. The CDR3 runs to 14 residues. Trimming left V 2 bases short and J 3 bases short, with 10 bases between. From germline, CDR1 is MGHRA and CDR2 YSYEKL.